This TCR beta chain comes out of a study of blood T cell repertoires in COVID-19. Overall study context: Samples taken during acute and convalescent COVID-19 were collected in the United States, Italy and Spain. PBMCs, B-cell-depleted T cells, or T cells provided the cDNA or gDNA that made up the material.

Per the original data handling: Amplification with reference gene primers provided the estimates of nucleated cell counts. Clones were read by immunoSEQ multiplex PCR, and TCRdb kept only the in-frame ones, dropping some. V, J and clone size derive from that table, while D and trimming were established from the DNA sequence. The sample includes about 92,000 clones, approximately 91% seen only once; the top ten take roughly 1.8%. CDR1 is SEHNR, CDR2 FQNEAQ, per germline (reference sequence). This CDR3 has 12 residues. V was trimmed by 9 bases and J by 4 bases, leaving 12 bases between them. The TCR was taken from a human donor with active COVID-19. The donor label of this sample is uncertain. Sequences were obtained from peripheral blood. The rearrangement uses TRBV7-9 and TRBJ2-5, with D uncertain. This CDR3 is CASALELETQYF. Here the CDR3 DNA reads TGTGCCAGTGCTCTCGAGTTAGAGACCCAGTACTTC.